The TCR beta chain under discussion was sequenced for a study of CD8 T cells in Susac syndrome. It was with random hexamers that about 0.45 to 1 ug RNA was reverse transcribed. immunoSEQ multiplex PCR amplified TCR beta CDR3 across 54 Vbeta, 13 Jbeta. TCRdb passed the immunoSEQ multiplex PCR reads through MiXCR, listing each CDR3 protein once. Among 200,000 to 250,000 distinct CDR3 sequences listed, around 93% were seen once. The CDR3 is made up of 15 amino acids. V was shortened by 4 bases and J by 2 bases, with 18 bases between the two germline ends. CDR1 SQVTM and CDR2 ANQGSEA come from the germline V gene. From blood CD8+ and CD4+ T cells, the TCR beta chain was sequenced. Both CD4+ and CD8+ T cells were negatively isolated, and TEMRA cells underwent FACS enrichment.

Sequences were obtained from CD4+ T cells from PBMCs. The source is a human donor with multiple sclerosis. V is TRBV29-1 and J is TRBJ2-7; perhaps TRBD2 as D (5 bases). The CDR3 DNA is TGCAGCGTTGTCGGGGTACCTCCCGAAACCTACGAGCAGTACTTC. Encoded protein: CSVVGVPPETYEQYF.